The 7 T cell receptor beta chains presented below share a single source sample, sequenced in a study of Graves' ophthalmopathy and Graves' hyperthyroidism. The study amplified TCR beta CDR3 regions using RNA transcripts. The first round was an RT-PCR with HTBI primers, and the second round was a multiplex PCR. In TCRdb, the multiplex PCR reads were re-called with MiXCR into one record per CDR3 protein. Found here are 600,000 to 700,000 distinct CDR3 sequences, more than 40% of them singletons; the top ten hold roughly 3%. Sequencing was performed on peripheral blood. All receptors come from an adult man with Graves' ophthalmopathy.

The rearrangement uses TRBV10-3 and TRBJ2-5; TRBD1 or TRBD2 may be the D gene (5 bases each). CDR3 length equals 15 residues. Trimming shortened V by 2 bases and J by 5 bases, and 15 bases separated the two germline ends. CDR1 is ENHRY and CDR2 is SYGVKD in the germline V gene. CDR3 region: CAISEGGTRAETQYF. The DNA for the CDR3 is TGTGCCATCAGTGAGGGTGGGACCAGGGCTGAGACCCAGTACTTC.

The V gene is TRBV5-1, the J gene TRBJ2-2, with D unresolved. The CDR3 loop spans 13 amino acids. Trimming stripped 1 base from V and 5 bases from J, with 6 bases between. The V gene's germline CDR1 is SGHRS and CDR2 YFSETQ. The CDR3 DNA follows: TGCGCCAGCAGCTTGTTTGAGACCGGGGAGCTGTTTTTT. This gives the protein CASSLFETGELFF. Full variable domain (missing parts from reference TRBV5-1 and TRBJ2-2): KAGVTQTPRYLIKTRGQQVTLSCSPISGHRSVSWYQQTPGQGLQFLFEYFSETQRNKGNFPGRFSGRQFSNSRSEMNVSTLELGDSALYLCASSLFETGELFFGEGSRLTVL.

V is TRBV25-1 and J is TRBJ1-2; D possibly corresponds to TRBD1 (5 bases). Germline V lookup: CDR1 MGHDK, CDR2 SYGVNS. Trimming shortened V by 1 base and J by 6 bases, and 15 bases separated the two germline ends. CDR3 length: 15 residues. This CDR3 is CASSESAGGENGYTF. The CDR3 DNA sequence: TGTGCCAGCAGTGAATCCGCGGGGGGGGAGAATGGCTACACCTTC.

In its sample, this clonotype was seen a few times. This chain uses TRBV11-2 with TRBJ2-2; the D gene is possibly TRBD2 (6 bases). In germline, CDR1 is SGHAT, CDR2 FQNNGV. This CDR3 spans 16 amino acids. With 3 bases removed from V and 5 bases from J, the gap between germline ends came to 16 bases. CDR3 in amino acids: CASSLWARGRTGELFF. CDR3 coding DNA: TGTGCCAGCAGCTTGTGGGCGCGGGGAAGAACCGGGGAGCTGTTTTTT. The entire variable domain, with the rest obtained from reference TRBV11-2 and TRBJ2-2, is as follows: EAGVAQSPRYKIIEKRQSVAFWCNPISGHATLYWYQQILGQGPKLLIQFQNNGVVDDSQLPKDRFSAERLKGVDSTLKIQPAKLEDSAVYLCASSLWARGRTGELFFGEGSRLTVL.

This clonotype was seen a single time. Since no conserved phenylalanine or tryptophan closes the CDR3, a read error is the likely cause. The CDR3 reads CAGSQSFGSYGYTL. CDR3 nucleotides: TGTGCCGGTAGTCAGTCATTCGGATCCTATGGCTACACCTTG. V usage is TRBV19 and J usage is TRBJ1-2; D is unclear. This CDR3 is built from 14 residues. The germline CDR1 and CDR2 sequences are LNHDA and SQIVND (reference sequence).

Remarks on this clonotype: This likely comes from a read error, as the CDR3 has no conserved phenylalanine or tryptophan at its end. It is unclear where the CDR3 begins or ends on the DNA, so no DNA is shown, and the CDR3 is as TCRdb lists it. This sequence joins TRBV7-9 and TRBJ2-2; the table gives TRBD1 as D, unverified against the DNA. Germline V gene sequence: CDR1 SEHNR, CDR2 FQNEAQ (reference sequence). The CDR3 is 16 amino acids long, termini counted. The CDR3 loop is CASSLSLFVNTGELLA.

This clonotype was picked up many times. V gene TRBV4-1 combines with J gene TRBJ1-6; D is unclear. There are 12 residues in the CDR3. V lost 1 base and J lost 13, with 8 bases in between. Looked up from germline, CDR1 is MGHRA and CDR2 is YSYEKL. The CDR3 region is CASSQARGPLHF. The CDR3 DNA follows: TGCGCCAGCAGCCAAGCCCGCGGGCCCCTCCACTTT.